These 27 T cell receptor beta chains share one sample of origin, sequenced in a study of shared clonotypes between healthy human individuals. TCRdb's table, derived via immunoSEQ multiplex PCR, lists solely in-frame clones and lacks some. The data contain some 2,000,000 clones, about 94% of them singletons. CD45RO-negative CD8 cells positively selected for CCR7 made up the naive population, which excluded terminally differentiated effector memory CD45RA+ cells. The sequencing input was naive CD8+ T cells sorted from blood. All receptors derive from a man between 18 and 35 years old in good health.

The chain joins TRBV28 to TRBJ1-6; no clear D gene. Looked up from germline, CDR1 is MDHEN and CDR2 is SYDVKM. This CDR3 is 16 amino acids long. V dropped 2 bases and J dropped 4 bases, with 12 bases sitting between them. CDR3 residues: CASSLVTENYNSPLHF. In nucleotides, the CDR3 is TGTGCCAGCAGTTTAGTAACGGAAAATTATAATTCACCCCTCCACTTT.

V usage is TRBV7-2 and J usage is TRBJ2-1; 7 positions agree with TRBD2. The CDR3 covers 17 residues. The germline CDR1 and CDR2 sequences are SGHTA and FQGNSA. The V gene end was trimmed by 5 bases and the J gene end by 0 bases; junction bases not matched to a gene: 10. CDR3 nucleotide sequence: TGTGCCAGCAGCCGACGACTCGGCGGGAGCTCCTACAATGAGCAGTTCTTC. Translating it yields CASSRRLGGSSYNEQFF.

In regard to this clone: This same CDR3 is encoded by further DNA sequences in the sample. The CDR3, as DNA: TGTGCCTGGAGTGTGGGAGCGGGGTACAATGAGCAGTTCTTC. This encodes CAWSVGAGYNEQFF. V and J are TRBV30 and TRBJ2-1; 7 bases align to TRBD2. V lost 0 bases, J lost 4 bases, and 3 bases stayed unmatched. CDR3 length equals 14 residues. CDR1 and CDR2 (germline): GTSNPN, SVGIG (reference sequence).

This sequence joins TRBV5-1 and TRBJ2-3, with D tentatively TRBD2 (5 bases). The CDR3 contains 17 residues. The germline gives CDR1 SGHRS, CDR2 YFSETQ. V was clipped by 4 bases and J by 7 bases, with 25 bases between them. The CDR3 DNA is TGCGCCAGCAGCCCCTCGGACTTGACGGCCCCCATTAATACGCAGTATTTT. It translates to CASSPSDLTAPINTQYF.

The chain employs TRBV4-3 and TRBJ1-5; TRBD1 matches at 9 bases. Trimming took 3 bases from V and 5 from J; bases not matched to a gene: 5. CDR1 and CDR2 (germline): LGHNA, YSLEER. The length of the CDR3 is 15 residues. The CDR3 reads CASSQRQGEDQPQHF. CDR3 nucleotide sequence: TGCGCCAGCAGCCAGAGACAGGGGGAAGATCAGCCCCAGCATTTT.

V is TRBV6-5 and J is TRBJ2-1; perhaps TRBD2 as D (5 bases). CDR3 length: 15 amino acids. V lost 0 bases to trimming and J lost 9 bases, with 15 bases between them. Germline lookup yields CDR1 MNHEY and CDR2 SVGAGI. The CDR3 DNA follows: TGTGCCAGCAGTTACTCAGCCGAGGGCGTTGGTGAGCAGTTCTTC. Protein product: CASSYSAEGVGEQFF.

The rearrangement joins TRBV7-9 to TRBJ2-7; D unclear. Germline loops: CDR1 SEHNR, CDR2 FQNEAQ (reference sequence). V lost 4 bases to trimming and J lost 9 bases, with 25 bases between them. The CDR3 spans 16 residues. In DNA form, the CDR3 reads TGTGCCAGCAGCTCATCGGACGGCGTCCCGACCTGGGGGCAGTACTTC. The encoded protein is CASSSSDGVPTWGQYF.

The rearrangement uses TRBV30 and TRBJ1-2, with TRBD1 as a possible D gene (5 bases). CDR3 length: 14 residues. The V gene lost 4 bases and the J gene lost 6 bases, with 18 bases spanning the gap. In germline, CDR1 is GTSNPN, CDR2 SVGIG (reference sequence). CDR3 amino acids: CAWTGTGTIDGYTF. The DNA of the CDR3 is TGTGCCTGGACCGGTACAGGTACTATAGATGGCTACACCTTC.

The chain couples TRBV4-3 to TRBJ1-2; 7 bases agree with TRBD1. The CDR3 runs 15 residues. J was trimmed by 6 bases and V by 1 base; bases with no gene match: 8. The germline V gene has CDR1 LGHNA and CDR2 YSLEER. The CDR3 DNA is TGCGCCAGCAGCCAAGTCGAGGGGGCAGCCAATGGCTACACCTTC. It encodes CASSQVEGAANGYTF.

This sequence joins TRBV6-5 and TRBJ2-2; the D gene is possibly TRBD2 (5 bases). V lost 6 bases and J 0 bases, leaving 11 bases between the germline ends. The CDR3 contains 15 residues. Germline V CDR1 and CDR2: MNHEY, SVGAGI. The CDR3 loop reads CASRGGRSNTGELFF. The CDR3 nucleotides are TGTGCCAGCAGAGGCGGGCGTTCGAACACCGGGGAGCTGTTTTTT.

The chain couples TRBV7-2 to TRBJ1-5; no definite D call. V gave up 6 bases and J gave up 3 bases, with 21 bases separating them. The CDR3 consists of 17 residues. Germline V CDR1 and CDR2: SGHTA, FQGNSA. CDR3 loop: CASSSPRGTVSNQPQHF. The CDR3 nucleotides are TGTGCCAGCAGTTCCCCCCGGGGTACAGTTTCCAATCAGCCCCAGCATTTT.

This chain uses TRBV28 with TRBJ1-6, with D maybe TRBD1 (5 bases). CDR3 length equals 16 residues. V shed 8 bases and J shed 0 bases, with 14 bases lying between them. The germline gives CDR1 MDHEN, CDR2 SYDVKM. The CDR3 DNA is TGTGCCAGCGGCGGGACGTTAAGCTCCTATAATTCACCCCTCCACTTT. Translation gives CASGGTLSSYNSPLHF.

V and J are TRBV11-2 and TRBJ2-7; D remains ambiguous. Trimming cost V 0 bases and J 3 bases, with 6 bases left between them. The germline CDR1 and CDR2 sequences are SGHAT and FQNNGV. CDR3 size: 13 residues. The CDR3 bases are TGTGCCAGCAGCTTAGATCCCCGCTACGAGCAGTACTTC. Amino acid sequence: CASSLDPRYEQYF.

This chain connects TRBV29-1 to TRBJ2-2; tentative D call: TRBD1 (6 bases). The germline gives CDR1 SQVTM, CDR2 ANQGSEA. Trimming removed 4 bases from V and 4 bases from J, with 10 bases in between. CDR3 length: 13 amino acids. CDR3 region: CSVVTGFTGELFF. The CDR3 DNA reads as TGCAGCGTTGTCACAGGGTTCACCGGGGAGCTGTTTTTT.

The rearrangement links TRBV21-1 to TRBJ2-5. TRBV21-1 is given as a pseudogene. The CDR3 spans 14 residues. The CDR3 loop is CASSKAIWEETQYF. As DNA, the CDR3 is TGTGCCAGCAGCAAAGCAATCTGGGAAGAGACCCAGTACTTC.

In DNA form, the CDR3 reads TGCGCCAGCAGTGAGAGGGGGGAGGCGCAGTTCTTC. Translating gives CASSERGEAQFF. The chain couples TRBV10-1 to TRBJ2-1, with D perhaps TRBD1 or TRBD2 (6 bases each). From germline, CDR1 is WNHNN and CDR2 SYGVQD (reference sequence). V shed 2 bases and J shed 12 bases, with 11 bases lying between them. This CDR3 is 12 amino acids long.

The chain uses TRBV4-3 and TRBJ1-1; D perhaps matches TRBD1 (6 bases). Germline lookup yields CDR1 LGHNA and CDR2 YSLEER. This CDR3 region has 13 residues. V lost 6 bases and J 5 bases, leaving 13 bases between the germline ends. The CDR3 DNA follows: TGCGCCAGCAGACGGGGGGGCGGAACTGAAGCTTTCTTT. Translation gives CASRRGGGTEAFF.

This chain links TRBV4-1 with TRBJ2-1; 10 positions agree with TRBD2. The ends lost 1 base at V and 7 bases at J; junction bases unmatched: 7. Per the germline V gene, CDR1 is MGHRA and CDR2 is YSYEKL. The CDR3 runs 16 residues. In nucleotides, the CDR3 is TGCGCCAGCAGCCAAGTTATTAGCGGGAGGAGTAATGAGCAGTTCTTC. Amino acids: CASSQVISGRSNEQFF.

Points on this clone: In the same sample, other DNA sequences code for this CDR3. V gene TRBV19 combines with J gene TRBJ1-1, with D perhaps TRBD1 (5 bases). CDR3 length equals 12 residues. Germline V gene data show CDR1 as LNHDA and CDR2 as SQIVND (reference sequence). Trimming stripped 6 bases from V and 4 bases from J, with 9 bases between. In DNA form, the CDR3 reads TGTGCCAGTAGGGGCCAGGGCACTGAAGCTTTCTTT. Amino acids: CASRGQGTEAFF.

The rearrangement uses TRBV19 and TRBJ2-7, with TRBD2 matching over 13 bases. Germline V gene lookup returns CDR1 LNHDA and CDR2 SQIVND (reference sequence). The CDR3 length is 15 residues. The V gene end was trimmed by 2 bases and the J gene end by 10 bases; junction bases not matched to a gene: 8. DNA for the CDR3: TGTGCCAGTAGTATATCAGGACTAGCGGGAGAAGGACAGTACTTC. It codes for CASSISGLAGEGQYF.

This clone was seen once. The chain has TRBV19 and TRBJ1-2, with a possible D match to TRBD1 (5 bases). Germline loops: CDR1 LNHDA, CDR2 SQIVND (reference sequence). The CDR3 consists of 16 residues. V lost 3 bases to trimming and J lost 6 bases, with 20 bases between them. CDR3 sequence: CASSMAIGTATHGYTF. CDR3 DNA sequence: TGTGCCAGTAGTATGGCTATAGGGACCGCAACCCATGGCTACACCTTC.

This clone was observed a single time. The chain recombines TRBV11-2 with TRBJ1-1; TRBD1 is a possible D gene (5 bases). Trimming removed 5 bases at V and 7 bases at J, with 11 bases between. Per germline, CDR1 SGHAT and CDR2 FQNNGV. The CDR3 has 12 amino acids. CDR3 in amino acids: CASSAIQGEAFF. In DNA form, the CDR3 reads TGTGCCAGCAGCGCCATCCAGGGTGAAGCTTTCTTT.

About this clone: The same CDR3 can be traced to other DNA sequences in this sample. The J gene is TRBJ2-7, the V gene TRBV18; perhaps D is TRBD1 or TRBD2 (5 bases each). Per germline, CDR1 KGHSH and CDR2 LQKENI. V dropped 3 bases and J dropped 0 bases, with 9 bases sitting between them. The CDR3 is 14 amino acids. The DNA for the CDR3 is TGTGCCAGCTCACCGGCAGGGAGCTCCTACGAGCAGTACTTC. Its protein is CASSPAGSSYEQYF.

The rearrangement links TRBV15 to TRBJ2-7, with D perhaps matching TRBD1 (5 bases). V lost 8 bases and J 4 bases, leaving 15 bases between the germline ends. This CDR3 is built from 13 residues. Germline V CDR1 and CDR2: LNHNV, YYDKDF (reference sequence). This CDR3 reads CATGDSSKYEQYF. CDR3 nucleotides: TGTGCCACCGGCGACAGTAGCAAGTACGAGCAGTACTTC.

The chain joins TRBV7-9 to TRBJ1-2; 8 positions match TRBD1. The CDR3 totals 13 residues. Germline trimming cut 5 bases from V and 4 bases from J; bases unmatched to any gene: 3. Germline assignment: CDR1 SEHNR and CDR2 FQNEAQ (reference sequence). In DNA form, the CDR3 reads TGTGCCAGCAGCCGACAGGGGCTCTATGGCTACACCTTC. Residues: CASSRQGLYGYTF.

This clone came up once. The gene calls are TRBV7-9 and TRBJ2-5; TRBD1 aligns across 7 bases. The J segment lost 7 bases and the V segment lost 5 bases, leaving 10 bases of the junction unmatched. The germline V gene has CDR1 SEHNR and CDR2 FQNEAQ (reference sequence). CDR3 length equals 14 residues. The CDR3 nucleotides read TGTGCCAGCAGCCTAACAGGGGCCGAAGGGACCCAGTACTTC. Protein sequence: CASSLTGAEGTQYF.

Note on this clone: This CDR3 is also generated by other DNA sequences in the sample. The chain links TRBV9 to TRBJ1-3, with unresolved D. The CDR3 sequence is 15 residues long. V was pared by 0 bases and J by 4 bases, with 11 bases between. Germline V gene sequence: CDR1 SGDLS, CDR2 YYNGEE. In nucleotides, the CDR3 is TGTGCCAGCAGCGTAGGTGGCGGGTACGGAAACACCATATATTTT. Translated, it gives CASSVGGGYGNTIYF.